Presented here are 13 T cell receptor beta chains from one specimen sequenced in a study of a mutant IDH1 vaccine in newly diagnosed glioma. No antigen has been assigned to these receptors. The data were produced by immunoSEQ multiplex PCR, yet TCRdb's version contains in-frame clones alone and is incomplete. The sample has about 26,000 clones; over 65% are singletons. Sample time point: week 35, safety follow-up. Every single dose of the vaccine, 300 ug of mutant IDH1 20-mer peptide, came with topical imiquimod. The specimen comprised PBMCs, sampled from a glioma patient whose treatment included an IDH1 peptide vaccine. The receptors were gathered from a man in his thirties or forties with glioma.

V usage is TRBV19 and J usage is TRBJ1-1, with D perhaps matching TRBD1 (6 bases). V gave up 5 bases and J gave up 0 bases, with 13 bases separating them. Per germline, CDR1 LNHDA and CDR2 SQIVND (reference sequence). The CDR3 is made up of 15 amino acids. The CDR3 protein is CASSADTGMNTEAFF. The CDR3 DNA is TGTGCCAGTAGTGCCGACACAGGGATGAACACTGAAGCTTTCTTT.

CDR3 region: CSVRQGTQYF. DNA for the CDR3: TGCAGCGTGCGACAGGGTACGCAGTATTTT. V is TRBV29-1 and J is TRBJ2-3; TRBD1 agrees at 7 bases. The length of the CDR3 is 10 residues. J lost 8 bases, V lost 6 bases, and 2 bases had no gene match. Germline CDR1 SQVTM, CDR2 ANQGSEA.

The genes are TRBV15 and TRBJ1-5; TRBD1 matches at 10 bases. The length of the CDR3 is 16 residues. Germline CDR1 LNHNV, CDR2 YYDKDF (reference sequence). J was trimmed by 6 bases and V by 1 base; bases with no gene match: 6. Here the CDR3 reads CATSRVRDRGLQPQHF. CDR3 DNA: TGTGCCACCAGCAGAGTCCGGGACAGGGGACTTCAGCCCCAGCATTTT.

The chain joins TRBV29-1 to TRBJ2-1; D remains unclear. V was pared by 3 bases and J by 4 bases, with 4 bases between. This CDR3 is built from 11 residues. The germline V gene encodes CDR1 SQVTM and CDR2 ANQGSEA. CDR3 sequence reads: CSVEQYNEQFF. The CDR3 nucleotides are TGCAGCGTTGAGCAGTACAATGAGCAGTTCTTC.

The V and J genes are TRBV5-1 and TRBJ2-1; TRBD1 might be the D (5 bases). This CDR3 spans 15 amino acids. Germline V gives CDR1 SGHRS, CDR2 YFSETQ. V was cut by 0 bases and J by 0 bases, with 7 bases left in between. CDR3 DNA sequence: TGCGCCAGCAGCTTGGAAGGGGTCTCCTACAATGAGCAGTTCTTC. Protein product: CASSLEGVSYNEQFF.

The chain carries TRBV19 and TRBJ2-7, with D possibly being TRBD1 (6 bases). Germline lookup yields CDR1 LNHDA and CDR2 SQIVND (reference sequence). The CDR3 has 13 residues. Trimming took off 4 bases at V and 4 bases at J, with 11 bases between the two ends. CDR3 protein: CASSRGQGYEQYF. The CDR3 DNA is TGTGCCAGTAGTAGGGGACAAGGATACGAGCAGTACTTC.

V and J are TRBV9 and TRBJ2-3; TRBD2 matches at 15 bases. The CDR3 is 18 residues long. The V gene end was trimmed by 1 base and the J gene end by 0 bases; junction bases not matched to a gene: 3. The germline V gene encodes CDR1 SGDLS and CDR2 YYNGEE. In DNA, the CDR3 is TGTGCCAGCAGCGTACGAGGACTAGCGGGGGGGAGCACAGATACGCAGTATTTT. It specifies CASSVRGLAGGSTDTQYF.

The chain combines TRBV5-4 with TRBJ1-1, with TRBD1 matching 11 bases. Germline V gives CDR1 SGHNT, CDR2 YYREEE (reference sequence). V was pared by 4 bases and J by 5 bases, with 10 bases of the junction left unmatched. The CDR3 runs to 16 residues. The DNA for the CDR3 is TGTGCCAGCAGCCTACGGACAGGGGGCGGGTTTACTGAAGCTTTCTTT. This translates into CASSLRTGGGFTEAFF.

The chain joins TRBV2 to TRBJ2-7; perhaps D is TRBD1 or TRBD2 (5 bases each). Germline V gene sequence: CDR1 SNHLY, CDR2 FYNNEI. The V and J ends lost 6 bases and 2 bases respectively, with 17 bases between them. The CDR3 sequence is 15 residues long. The CDR3 region has the DNA TGTGCCAGCAGCCTCGCCGGGACGGAGACCTACGAGCAGTACTTC. It is translated as CASSLAGTETYEQYF.

The rearrangement uses TRBV5-8 and TRBJ1-2; possible D gene TRBD1, 5 bases. CDR1 is SGHTS and CDR2 is YDEGEE in the germline V gene. The V gene lost 2 bases and the J gene lost 0 bases, with 11 bases spanning the gap. This CDR3 is 15 amino acids long. The CDR3 reads CASSLRGSSNYGYTF. CDR3 DNA sequence: TGTGCCAGCAGCTTAAGGGGCAGCTCTAACTATGGCTACACCTTC.

The chain links TRBV28 to TRBJ1-1; weak D call: TRBD1 (5 bases). Germline CDR1 reads MDHEN; CDR2 reads SYDVKM. The V end lost 5 bases, the J end lost 0 bases, and 10 bases lay between the germline ends. This CDR3 region has 14 residues. The CDR3 coding sequence is TGTGCCAGCAGTATCAGGGTTTTGAACACTGAAGCTTTCTTT. This sequence encodes CASSIRVLNTEAFF.

This clone appeared a single time. Written as DNA, the CDR3 is TGTGCCAGTAGGTTCCGGGACTGGTCCTACGAGCAGTACTTC. Residues: CASRFRDWSYEQYF. The chain links TRBV19 to TRBJ2-7, with a weak D call TRBD2 (6 bases). The germline V gene has CDR1 LNHDA and CDR2 SQIVND (reference sequence). The CDR3 length is 14 residues. V was trimmed by 6 bases and J by 1 base, leaving 13 bases between them.

In the case of this clone: The junction shows a germline mismatch at one end, possibly a read error. This rearrangement joins TRBV15 to TRBJ2-7; D assignment may be TRBD1 or TRBD2 (5 bases each). Per germline, CDR1 LNHNV and CDR2 YYDKDF (reference sequence). CDR3 length: 13 residues. The CDR3 coding sequence is TGTGCCACCAGCAGAGAATTAGCAGGGAGCCCGGGCTTC. It translates to CATSRELAGSPGF.